The clone carrying this T cell receptor (beta chain) has ten or more counts. Its specificity is unknown. This CDR3 region has 15 residues. The V and J ends lost 5 bases and 2 bases, in that order; junction bases with no gene match: 7. Germline loops: CDR1 SGHTA, CDR2 FQGTGA. The data are from a study of T cells in Graves' hyperthyroidism and ophthalmopathy. The study's findings and limits: It was a median about 6 months before onset that the model predicted ophthalmopathy. From stable hyperthyroidism, ophthalmopathy was separated by a 13 V-J model.

Uncontrolled infection, other autoimmune disease, pregnancy or lactation excluded patients. There were TCR beta CDR3 regions amplified from RNA transcripts. Researchers ran a first-round RT-PCR on the TCR CDR3 using the HTBI primer set. Each CDR3 protein gets one entry after TCRdb re-called the multiplex PCR reads with MiXCR. There are approximately 410,000 distinct CDR3 sequences in the sample; 14% to 15% occur only once, and approximately 13% lies in the top ten. Material for sequencing was blood. The chain couples TRBV7-3 to TRBJ1-1, with TRBD1 matching 8 bases. The TCR was taken from a man younger than 30 with Graves' ophthalmopathy. CDR3 in DNA: TGTGCCAGCAGCCTTCAGACAGGGGATAACACTGAAGCTTTCTTT. As protein: CASSLQTGDNTEAFF.